Listed below are T cell receptor beta chains from one sample, sequenced in a study of blood T cell repertoires in COVID-19. Clones were read by immunoSEQ multiplex PCR, and TCRdb kept only the in-frame ones, dropping some. The sample lists roughly 250,000 clones; roughly 90% were seen once. Specimen: PBMCs or T cells enriched from blood (not recorded which). The receptors derive from a woman aged 25 to 39 with acute COVID-19. Both conserved end residues are part of each CDR3. Fields, in order: D gene, J gene, V gene, CDR3 protein. The D gene is left open where the match is weak.

. | TRBJ2-3 | TRBV11-3 | CASSLGAASTDTQYF
TRBD2 | TRBJ2-7 | TRBV24-1 | CATSDLPRTSGGLSYEQYF
. | TRBJ2-3 | TRBV6-1 | CASSESWDTQYF
. | TRBJ1-1 | TRBV9 | CASSTGVNTEAFF
. | TRBJ1-2 | TRBV7-2 | CASSLATDFYGYTF
. | TRBJ1-2 | TRBV7-9 | CASSLNGGTQGGYTF
. | TRBJ1-5 | TRBV6-5 | CASSPAGRGDQPQHF
. | TRBJ2-3 | TRBV10-2 | CASSDGLPTDTQYF
. | TRBJ1-2 | TRBV11-2 | CASSRQIWGYGYTF
. | TRBJ1-2 | TRBV6-5 | CASSYSSTADYTF
TRBD1 | TRBJ2-1 | TRBV7-8 | CASSLRDRGYNEQFF
. | TRBJ1-1 | TRBV12-2 | CASRLEGTEKNTEAFF
. | TRBJ1-3 | TRBV10-3 | CAISVGGESSGNTIYF
TRBD2 | TRBJ2-2 | TRBV30 | CASGLAGADTGELFF
TRBD2 | TRBJ2-1 | TRBV11-2 | CASSFSLAGDNEQFF